This TCR beta chain was observed in a study of blood T cell repertoires in COVID-19. The assay was immunoSEQ multiplex PCR, and TCRdb's table has in-frame clones only and misses some. Of some 300,000 clones in the sample, around 90% were seen once. V trimming: 3 bases; J trimming: 9 bases; junction bases outside the gene matches: 9. The CDR3 is 15 amino acids. The V gene's germline CDR1 is ENHRY and CDR2 SYGVKD. What was sequenced was PBMCs or T cells enriched from blood (not recorded which). This receptor was obtained from a woman in her thirties who had recovered from COVID-19. V gene TRBV10-3 combines with J gene TRBJ2-1; 9 bases match TRBD2. This CDR3 reads CAISDVAGGPGEQFF. The CDR3 DNA is TGTGCCATCAGTGACGTTGCGGGAGGGCCGGGTGAGCAGTTCTTC.